A selection of T cell receptor beta chains follows, all from one sample in a study of breast tumors, draining lymph nodes, adjacent tissues. TCRdb redid the calling of the multiplex PCR reads with MiXCR, one entry per CDR3 protein. The sample has approximately 300,000 distinct CDR3 sequences, over 30% seen once. Input material: axillary lymph node tissue. Receptors were obtained from a female donor with breast cancer. Some clones in this sample may be carry-over from other donors' samples. CDR3s include the opening cysteine and the closing phenylalanine or tryptophan.

V gene	CDR3 protein
TRBV5-8	CASSPQGINNSPLHF
TRBV2	CASVGGAGNTIYF
TRBV7-2	CASSLEGQGWDKNLQYF
TRBV27	CASAGQGITKNIQYF
TRBV7-8	CASSLGVVGVGGQPQHF
TRBV19	CASKQGGSYEQYF
TRBV3-1	CASSDVTQASTQYF
TRBV11-2	CASSFKSSYNSPFHF
TRBV10-3	CAISNRDRGEKLFF
TRBV12-3/TRBV12-4	CASSTQGPYEQYF
TRBV19	CASSILLSAWDLSPPPPLHF
TRBV6-1	CASTGTSGRDTQYF
TRBV30	CAWSSASGLGGGYTF
TRBV6-5	CASSYSKGFADTQYF
TRBV6-5	CASANSPSYGYTF
TRBV5-4	CASTPGREASGELFF
TRBV11-3	CASSLGSSSRVEQFF
TRBV11-1	CASRSGVRDRYNEQFF
TRBV6-4	CASSEGLTGGPLFNEQFF
TRBV27	CASGSSFSYEQYF
TRBV11-2	CASSSGQAYGYTF
TRBV28	CASSLPQGRAYGYTF
TRBV5-5	CASSLGGRGYGYTF
TRBV4-1	CASSQRDRGSLNTEAFF
TRBV30	CAWSLSGANVLTF
TRBV9	CASSVGWGMETQYF
TRBV27	CASKPQGMGTQYF
TRBV20-1	CSAGAVSYEQYF
TRBV5-6	CASSLFLAGVVNEQFF
TRBV20-1	CSASPGLAGGPAYEQYF
TRBV5-8	CASSPGMGAFSTDTQYF
TRBV7-9	CASSLAIGGVVTGELFF
TRBV12-3/TRBV12-4	CASSLASQKRNEQFF
TRBV20-1	CSASLPTSYGYTF
TRBV4-1	CASSQDSMGARSYGYTF
TRBV12-3/TRBV12-4	CASSRDRGSPLHF
TRBV7-3	CASSLKGGITSGELF
TRBV7-3	CASSLSLQGEQFF
TRBV7-2	CASSSAGRRGANVLTF
TRBV5-6	CASLRFGSVETQYF
TRBV6-6	CASSYDPGLAGLGNEQFF
TRBV6-5	CASQRSMGGLTNYGYTF
TRBV11-2	CASSLDFRSGGYTF
TRBV4-1	CASSQGLWAPSGANVLTF
TRBV29-1	CSVEMGADTQYF
TRBV20-1	CSARDGEGSNEKLFF
TRBV28	CATRPNDRRDPLGRNEQFF
TRBV6-6	CASSLGQGDYGYTF
TRBV5-1	CASSLVSSGANTGELFF
TRBV11-2	CASTYLSEGAYEQYF
TRBV27	CASSFDGALSYEQYF
TRBV2	CASRTLSRGDGNQPQHF
TRBV20-1	CSANRVETQYF
TRBV2	CASKQGFNQPQHF
TRBV28	CASSLRGDATDTQYF